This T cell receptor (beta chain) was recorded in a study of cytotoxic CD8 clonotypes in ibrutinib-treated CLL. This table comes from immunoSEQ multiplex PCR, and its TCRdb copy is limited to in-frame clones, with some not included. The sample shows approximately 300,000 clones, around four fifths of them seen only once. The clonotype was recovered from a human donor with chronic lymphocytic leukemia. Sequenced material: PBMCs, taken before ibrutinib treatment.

The CDR3 bases are TGTGCCAGCAGCCAAGATTGGGGGAGTAGCTCTGGAAACACCATATATTTT. It encodes CASSQDWGSSSGNTIYF. This rearrangement joins TRBV4-2 to TRBJ1-3; TRBD1 might be the D (5 bases). Germline CDR1 is LGHNA and CDR2 is YNFKEQ. This CDR3 comprises 17 residues. Trimming took 0 bases from V and 0 from J, leaving 12 bases between them.